This T cell receptor beta chain stems from a study of blood T cell repertoires in COVID-19. Study context: COVID-19 samples, acute and convalescent, were from the United States, Italy and Spain. Sources were T cells, B-cell-depleted T cells, or PBMCs; the material itself was cDNA or gDNA.

As handled by the study authors: For nucleated cells, counts were estimated from reference gene primer amplification. The assay was immunoSEQ multiplex PCR, and TCRdb's table has in-frame clones only and misses some. V, J and clone size reflect that table, while D and trimming were determined from the DNA. This sample has about 170,000 clones, with approximately 90% found just once. This receptor was obtained from a man aged 50 or older who had recovered from COVID-19. Source material: peripheral blood.

The CDR3 region is CASSYDRGKEKLFF. The CDR3 DNA sequence: TGTGCCAGCAGTTACGACAGGGGCAAGGAAAAACTGTTTTTT. This chain connects TRBV6-5 to TRBJ1-4, with TRBD1 matching over 8 bases. V trimming: 2 bases; J trimming: 8 bases; junction bases outside the gene matches: 4. Germline CDR1 reads MNHEY; CDR2 reads SVGAGI. The CDR3 is 14 amino acids.